This TCR beta chain was captured by sequencing in a study of T cell repertoires in aging, cancer and after chemotherapy. Study-wide background: Donors were grouped into six age bands spanning 30 or younger through 70 or older. Study outcomes and limitations: In cancer patients, declining TCR diversity with age involved lost richness and lost evenness.

Amplification of TCR beta used genomic DNA extracted from peripheral blood. V lost 8 bases, J lost 4 bases, and 23 bases stayed unmatched. Germline CDR1 reads MNHNY; CDR2 reads SVGAGI (reference sequence). This CDR3 is built from 18 residues. To note about this clonotype: Its cognate antigen is unknown.

A mixed TRB-A/B primer pool amplified rearranged TRB by multiplex touch-down PCR. MiXCR, run by TCRdb on the multiplex PCR reads, gives a single entry per CDR3 protein. Here the sample spans approximately 4,900 distinct CDR3 sequences, approximately 21% being singletons. Specimen: blood. The V call is TRBV6-6, the J call TRBJ2-7; 7 bases match TRBD2. This receptor was taken from a human donor in good health. The donor label of this sample is uncertain. CDR3 in DNA: TGTGCCAGCGCCGATCGTGCCAGTCAATGGGACTACACTTACGAGCAGTACTTC. Residues: CASADRASQWDYTYEQYF.